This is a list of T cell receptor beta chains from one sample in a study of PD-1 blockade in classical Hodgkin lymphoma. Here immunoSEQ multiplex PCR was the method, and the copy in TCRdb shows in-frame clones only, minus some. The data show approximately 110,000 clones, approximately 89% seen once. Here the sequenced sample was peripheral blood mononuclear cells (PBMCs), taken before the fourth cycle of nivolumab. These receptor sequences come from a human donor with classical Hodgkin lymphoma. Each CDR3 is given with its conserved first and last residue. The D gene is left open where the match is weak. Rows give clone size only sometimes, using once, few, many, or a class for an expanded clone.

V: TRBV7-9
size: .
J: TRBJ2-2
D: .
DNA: TGTGCCAGCACCCGGGACACCGGGGAGCTGTTTTTT
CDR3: CASTRDTGELFF

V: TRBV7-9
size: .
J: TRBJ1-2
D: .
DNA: TGTGCCAGCAGACCCAGGACCTACTATGGCTACACCTTC
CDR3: CASRPRTYYGYTF

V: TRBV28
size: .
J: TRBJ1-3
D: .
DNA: TGTGCCAGCAGCCCCGGGACCGCAGGAAACACCATATATTTT
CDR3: CASSPGTAGNTIYF

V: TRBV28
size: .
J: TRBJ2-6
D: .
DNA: TGTGCCAGCAGTGGTGGGGTTGGCGGGTTGACTGGGGCCAACGTCCTGACTTTC
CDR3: CASSGGVGGLTGANVLTF

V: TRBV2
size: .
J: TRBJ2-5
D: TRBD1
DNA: TGTGCCAGCAGTGATGGACAGGGGTTTGGGACCCAGTACTTC
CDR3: CASSDGQGFGTQYF

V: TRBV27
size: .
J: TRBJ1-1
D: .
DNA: TGTGCCAGCAGTTCCATTACAGGGACTGAAGCTTTCTTT
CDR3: CASSSITGTEAFF

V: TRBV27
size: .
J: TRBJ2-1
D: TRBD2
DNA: TGTGCCAGCAGTCTAGCGGGAGGGCCGGGGTATGAGCAGTTCTTC
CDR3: CASSLAGGPGYEQFF

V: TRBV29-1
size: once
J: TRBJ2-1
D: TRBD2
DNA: TGCAGCGCTTTTACTAGCGGGGATACCAATGAGCAGTTCTTC
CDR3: CSAFTSGDTNEQFF

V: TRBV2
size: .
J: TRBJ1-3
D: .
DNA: TGTGCCAGCATGGGGGCCGTCTCTGGAAACACCATATATTTT
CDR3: CASMGAVSGNTIYF

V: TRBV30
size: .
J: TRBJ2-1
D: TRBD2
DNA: TGTGGGCTGGGGGGTCCCGGGACTAGCGGCTACAATGAGCAGTTCTTC
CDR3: CGLGGPGTSGYNEQFF

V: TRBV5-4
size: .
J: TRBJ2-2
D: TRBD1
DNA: TGTGCCAGCAGACCCTACAGGGGGGACACCGGGGAGCTGTTTTTT
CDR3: CASRPYRGDTGELFF